Ten or more counts support the clone carrying this T cell receptor (beta chain). No antigen is known for it. The data are from a study of read filtering for tumor transcriptome and immune sequencing. Study-level findings and limits: IR-seq and RNA-seq agreed better without single-read clonotypes.

This library used around 0.4 ug RNA and molecular barcoded adaptors spanning alpha/delta and beta/gamma chains. Using its own MiXCR run on the reads, TCRdb lists one record per CDR3 protein. The sample gives 50,000 to 65,000 distinct CDR3 sequences, about 12% of which show up once; approximately 16% is in the top ten. This TCR came from a donor at least 40 years old with multiple myeloma. Specimen: a population of CD138-negative cells sorted from bone marrow.

The CDR3 nucleotides are TGTGCCAGCAGTGGTCATAGGGACAGCCTGGAGACCCAGTACTTC. Translating it yields CASSGHRDSLETQYF. The chain joins TRBV6-1 to TRBJ2-5; the match to TRBD1 covers 7 bases. J gave up 5 bases and V 4 bases, and 10 bases lay outside the gene matches. The CDR3 has 15 amino acids. CDR1 and CDR2 from the germline V gene are MNHNS and SASEGT.